Following are 15 T cell receptor beta chains from one sample sequenced in a study of OX40 agonist ivuxolimab in advanced cancers. Assay: immunoSEQ multiplex PCR; the TCRdb copy retains only in-frame clones and omits some. The repertoire holds 35,000 to 40,000 clones, with 70% to 90% as singletons. Material: CD4+ or CD8+ T cells sorted from blood, obtained in a trial of the OX40 agonist ivuxolimab. These receptor sequences come from an adult with an advanced solid tumor such as melanoma, head and neck, liver or kidney cancer.

The chain recombines TRBV6-1 with TRBJ2-1; 12 nucleotides agree with TRBD2. Germline-derived CDR1 and CDR2 are MNHNS and SASEGT. This CDR3 region has 14 residues. V dropped 4 bases and J dropped 9; count of bases not matched to a gene: 4. The CDR3 region has the DNA TGTGCCAGCAGTGCTAGCGGGGGGGTCAGTGAGCAGTTCTTC. Translating gives CASSASGGVSEQFF.

The V and J genes are TRBV6-6 and TRBJ1-6, with a tentative D call TRBD1 (6 bases). Trimming took 7 bases from V and 8 from J, leaving 12 bases between them. CDR3 length: 13 residues. CDR1 MNHNY and CDR2 SVGAGI come from the germline V gene (reference sequence). The CDR3 region is CASNGQPYSPLHF. CDR3 DNA: TGTGCCAGCAATGGACAGCCCTATTCACCCCTCCACTTT.

V gene TRBV5-6 combines with J gene TRBJ2-2; no clear D. Germline CDR1 reads SGHDT; CDR2 reads YYEEEE. V was shortened by 4 bases and J by 3 bases, with 7 bases between the two germline ends. The CDR3 covers 13 residues. The CDR3 here is CASSPTHTGELFF. CDR3 in DNA: TGTGCCAGCAGCCCGACTCACACCGGGGAGCTGTTTTTT.

Here the CDR3 reads CASSLQGSYEQYF. CDR3 bases: TGTGCCAGCAGCCTCCAGGGTTCCTACGAGCAGTACTTC. The J gene is TRBJ2-7, the V gene TRBV11-2, with a possible D match to TRBD1 (5 bases). This CDR3 has 13 amino acids. V was trimmed by 5 bases and J by 1 base, leaving 9 bases between them. Germline CDR1 reads SGHAT; CDR2 reads FQNNGV.

V usage is TRBV6-6 and J usage is TRBJ2-7, with D maybe TRBD2 (6 bases). The germline V gene has CDR1 MNHNY and CDR2 SVGAGI (reference sequence). The CDR3 has 15 amino acids. V gave up 5 bases and J gave up 0 bases, with 14 bases separating them. DNA for the CDR3: TGTGCCAGCAGTCCCCCGACTAGGGGCTCCTACGAGCAGTACTTC. It codes for CASSPPTRGSYEQYF.

The gene calls are TRBV9 and TRBJ2-3; 7 bases are a match to TRBD2. With V trimmed by 4 bases and J by 1 base, 12 bases remained unmatched. The CDR3 extends over 17 amino acids. Germline-derived CDR1 and CDR2 are SGDLS and YYNGEE. CDR3 region: CASSPIRTREGTDTQYF. As DNA, the CDR3 is TGTGCCAGCAGCCCGATCAGGACCCGGGAGGGCACAGATACGCAGTATTTT.

This chain connects TRBV6-1 to TRBJ1-5; 7 nucleotides agree with TRBD1. CDR1 is MNHNS, CDR2 SASEGT, per germline. CDR3 size: 15 residues. The junction had 7 bases not matched to a gene; V was cut back by 0 bases and J by 8 bases. The CDR3 DNA follows: TGTGCCAGCAGTGAAGCGACAGGGAGAAGGGAGCCCCAGCATTTT. Its protein product is CASSEATGRREPQHF.

The V call is TRBV6-6, the J call TRBJ1-6; possibly TRBD1 for D (5 bases). The CDR3 sequence is 14 residues long. Trimming took off 8 bases at V and 3 bases at J, with 11 bases between the two ends. CDR1 and CDR2 from the germline V gene are MNHNY and SVGAGI (reference sequence). The CDR3 bases are TGTGCCAGCGGGGCAGACTTCTATAATTCACCCCTCCACTTT. It is translated as CASGADFYNSPLHF.

CDR3 nucleotides: TGCGCCAGCAGCCAGGGGCAGGGATTATACAATGAGCAGTTCTTC. Its protein is CASSQGQGLYNEQFF. The chain combines TRBV4-3 with TRBJ2-7, with TRBD1 as a possible D gene (5 bases). The DNA end favors TRBJ2-1, so the J call may be wrong. Germline loops: CDR1 LGHNA, CDR2 YSLEER. There are 15 residues in the CDR3.

The genes are TRBV4-3 and TRBJ2-5; D remains ambiguous. Germline lookup yields CDR1 LGHNA and CDR2 YSLEER. The V end was cut by 0 bases, the J end by 11 bases, with 13 bases between. There are 13 residues in the CDR3. In DNA, the CDR3 is TGCGCCAGCAGCCAAGATTTAGAGCGAGAGCAGTACTTC. This gives the protein CASSQDLEREQYF.

This chain uses TRBV11-2 with TRBJ1-1; D gene ambiguous. The V and J ends lost 0 bases and 2 bases respectively, with 7 bases between them. This CDR3 contains 14 residues. In germline, CDR1 is SGHAT, CDR2 FQNNGV. CDR3 region: CASSLEAVNTEAFF. The CDR3 DNA sequence: TGTGCCAGCAGCTTAGAGGCGGTAAACACTGAAGCTTTCTTT.

The chain carries TRBV6-1 and TRBJ1-2, with unresolved D. With 3 bases removed from V and 2 bases from J, the gap between germline ends came to 7 bases. CDR1 and CDR2 from the germline V gene are MNHNS and SASEGT. This CDR3 is built from 13 residues. As DNA, the CDR3 is TGTGCCAGCAGTGATGGACGGAACTATGGCTACACCTTC. Its protein product is CASSDGRNYGYTF.

The chain recombines TRBV2 with TRBJ1-1; D is uncertain. Germline V gives CDR1 SNHLY, CDR2 FYNNEI. Deletions cut 6 bases from V and 1 base from J, with 9 bases between. The CDR3 is made up of 13 amino acids. The CDR3 sequence is CASSRAGNTEAFF. Written as DNA, the CDR3 is TGTGCCAGCAGCCGCGCAGGGAACACTGAAGCTTTCTTT. Full variable domain (outside the CDR3, taken from reference TRBV2 and TRBJ1-1): EPEVTQTPSHQVTQMGQEVILRCVPISNHLYFYWYRQILGQKVEFLVSFYNNEISEKSEIFDDQFSVERPDGSNFTLKIRSTKLEDSAMYFCASSRAGNTEAFFGQGTRLTVV.

The gene calls are TRBV9 and TRBJ2-5; tentatively, D is TRBD2 (6 bases). Trimming shortened V by 4 bases and J by 2 bases, and 15 bases separated the two germline ends. The germline V gene has CDR1 SGDLS and CDR2 YYNGEE. The CDR3 is made up of 15 amino acids. CDR3: CASSPLAGPQETQYF. Written as DNA, the CDR3 is TGTGCCAGCAGCCCCTTGGCGGGGCCACAAGAGACCCAGTACTTC.

J is TRBJ2-3 and V is TRBV7-9, with D possibly matching TRBD2 (5 bases). The V end was cut by 8 bases, the J end by 4 bases, with 31 bases between. This CDR3 is built from 19 residues. The germline CDR1 and CDR2 sequences are SEHNR and FQNEAQ (reference sequence). The chain's CDR3 is CASPGLLAWVSSSADTQYF. The DNA for the CDR3 is TGTGCCAGCCCTGGGTTACTGGCCTGGGTTTCGAGTAGCGCAGATACGCAGTATTTT.